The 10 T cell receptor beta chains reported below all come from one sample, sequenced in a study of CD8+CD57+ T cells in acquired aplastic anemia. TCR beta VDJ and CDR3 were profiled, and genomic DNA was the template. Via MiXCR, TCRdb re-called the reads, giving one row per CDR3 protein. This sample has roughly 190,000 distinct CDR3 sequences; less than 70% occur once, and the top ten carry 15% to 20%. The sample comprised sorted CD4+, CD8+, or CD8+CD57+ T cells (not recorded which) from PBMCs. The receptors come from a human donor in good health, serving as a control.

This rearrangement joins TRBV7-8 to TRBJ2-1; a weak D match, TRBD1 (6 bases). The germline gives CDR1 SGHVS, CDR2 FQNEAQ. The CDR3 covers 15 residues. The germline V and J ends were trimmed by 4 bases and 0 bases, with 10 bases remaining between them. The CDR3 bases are TGTGCCAGCAGCTCCCACAGGGACTCCTACAATGAGCAGTTCTTC. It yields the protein CASSSHRDSYNEQFF.

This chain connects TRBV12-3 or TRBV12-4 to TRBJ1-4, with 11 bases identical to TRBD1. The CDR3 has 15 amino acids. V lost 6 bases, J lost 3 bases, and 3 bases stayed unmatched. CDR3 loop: CASRGQGGSNEKLFF. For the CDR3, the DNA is TGTGCCAGCAGGGGACAGGGGGGATCTAATGAAAAACTGTTTTTT.

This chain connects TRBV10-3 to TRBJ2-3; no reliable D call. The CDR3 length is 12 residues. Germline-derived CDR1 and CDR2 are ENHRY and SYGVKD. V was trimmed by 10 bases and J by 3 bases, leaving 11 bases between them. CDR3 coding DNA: TGTGCCACCCAAGGGTCGACAGATACGCAGTATTTT. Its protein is CATQGSTDTQYF.

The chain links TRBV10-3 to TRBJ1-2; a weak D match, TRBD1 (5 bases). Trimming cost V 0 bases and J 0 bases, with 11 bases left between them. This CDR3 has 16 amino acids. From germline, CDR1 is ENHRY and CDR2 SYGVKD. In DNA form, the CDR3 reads TGTGCCATCAGTGAGTCTTCGGGGCAGGCTAACTATGGCTACACCTTC. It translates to CAISESSGQANYGYTF.

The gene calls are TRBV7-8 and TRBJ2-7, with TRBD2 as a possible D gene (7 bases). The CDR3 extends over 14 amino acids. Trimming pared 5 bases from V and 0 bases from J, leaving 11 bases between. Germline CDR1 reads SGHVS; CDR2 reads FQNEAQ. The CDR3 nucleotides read TGTGCCAGCAGCAGGAGGGGGGGCTCCTACGAGCAGTACTTC. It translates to CASSRRGGSYEQYF.

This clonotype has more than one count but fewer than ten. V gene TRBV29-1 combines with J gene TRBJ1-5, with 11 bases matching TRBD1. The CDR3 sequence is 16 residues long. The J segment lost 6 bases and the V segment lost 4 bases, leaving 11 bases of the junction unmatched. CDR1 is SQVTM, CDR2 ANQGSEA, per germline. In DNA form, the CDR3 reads TGCAGCGTTGTTCCGGGGACAGGGGGGAGCGGTCAGCCCCAGCATTTT. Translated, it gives CSVVPGTGGSGQPQHF.

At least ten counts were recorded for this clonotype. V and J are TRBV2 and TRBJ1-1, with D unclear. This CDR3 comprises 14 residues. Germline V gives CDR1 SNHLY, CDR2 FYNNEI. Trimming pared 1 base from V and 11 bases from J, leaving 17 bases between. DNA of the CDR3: TGTGCCAGCAGTGAAGAAGTGAGGCGGTATCTGGCTTTCTTT. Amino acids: CASSEEVRRYLAFF.

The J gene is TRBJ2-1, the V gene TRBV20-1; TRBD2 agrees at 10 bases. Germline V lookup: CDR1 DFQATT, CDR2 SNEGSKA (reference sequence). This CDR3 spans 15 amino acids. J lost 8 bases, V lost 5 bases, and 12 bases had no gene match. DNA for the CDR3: TGCAGTGCTTCTTTAAGCGGGAGGGCTGGTGATGAGCAGTTCTTC. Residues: CSASLSGRAGDEQFF.

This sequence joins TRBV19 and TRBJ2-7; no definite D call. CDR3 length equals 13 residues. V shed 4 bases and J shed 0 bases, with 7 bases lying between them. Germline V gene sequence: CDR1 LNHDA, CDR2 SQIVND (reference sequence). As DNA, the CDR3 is TGTGCCAGTAGTAGGCAGCGCTCCTACGAGCAGTACTTC. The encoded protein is CASSRQRSYEQYF.

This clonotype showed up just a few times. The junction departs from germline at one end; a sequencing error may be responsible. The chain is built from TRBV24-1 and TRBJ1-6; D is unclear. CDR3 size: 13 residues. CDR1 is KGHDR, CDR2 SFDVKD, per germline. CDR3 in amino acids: CASSYAMNSPLHF. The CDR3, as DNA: TGTGCCAGCAGTTACGCTATGAATTCACCCCTCCACTTT.